This passage covers 23 T cell receptor beta chains from one sample sequenced in a study of breast tumors, draining lymph nodes, adjacent tissues. Breast cancer patients provided tissue from their axillary draining lymph nodes. Each CDR3 protein gets one entry after TCRdb re-called the multiplex PCR reads with MiXCR. The sample records around 290,000 distinct CDR3 sequences, roughly 31% being singletons. Input material: axillary lymph node tissue. These receptors were obtained from a female donor with breast cancer. Some clones in this sample may be carry-over from other donors' samples.

As for this clonotype: A much larger clone sits a single nucleotide away, making a read error possible. This sequence joins TRBV20-1 and TRBJ2-7; D is unclear. From germline, CDR1 is DFQATT and CDR2 SNEGSKA (reference sequence). The CDR3 extends over 12 amino acids. CDR3 sequence reads: CSAPTSAGEPYF. The CDR3 nucleotides read TGCAGTGCACCTACCTCGGCCGGCGAGCCGTACTTC.

The table lists this clonotype with many counts. The chain recombines TRBV7-8 with TRBJ1-5; unclear D gene. Trimming pared 5 bases from V and 5 bases from J, leaving 22 bases between. This CDR3 region has 17 residues. Germline V lookup: CDR1 SGHVS, CDR2 FQNEAQ. In DNA form, the CDR3 reads TGTGCCAGCAGCCCGCCCATCCGCCTGCCGGAGCATCAGCCCCAGCATTTT. Protein: CASSPPIRLPEHQPQHF.

Ten or more counts support this clonotype. The V gene is TRBV4-1, the J gene TRBJ2-7; possibly TRBD2 for D (7 bases). This CDR3 has 15 amino acids. Germline CDR1 reads MGHRA; CDR2 reads YSYEKL. With 0 bases removed from V and 5 bases from J, the gap between germline ends came to 14 bases. This CDR3 reads CASSQEVTGGNEQYF. The CDR3 DNA is TGCGCCAGCAGCCAAGAAGTTACGGGGGGCAACGAGCAGTACTTC.

In this sample, this clonotype turned up a few times. The chain employs TRBV27 and TRBJ1-2; 12 positions agree with TRBD1. Germline values: CDR1 MNHEY, CDR2 SMNVEV (reference sequence). The CDR3 length is 15 residues. V gave up 5 bases and J gave up 3 bases; unmatched junction bases: 4. The CDR3: CASSKGTGGYYGYTF. For the CDR3, the DNA is TGTGCCAGCAGTAAAGGGACAGGGGGCTACTATGGCTACACCTTC.

This clonotype was recorded at least ten times. This chain uses TRBV20-1 with TRBJ2-5, with 12 bases fitting TRBD2. CDR3 size: 17 residues. Germline CDR1 reads DFQATT; CDR2 reads SNEGSKA (reference sequence). Trimming removed 3 bases from V and 4 bases from J; junction bases left unmatched: 12. The CDR3 nucleotides are TGCAGTGCTAGGGGGCTAGCGGGAGGGGTGGTTGGAGAGACCCAGTACTTC. This gives the protein CSARGLAGGVVGETQYF.

The genes are TRBV19 and TRBJ2-2; D remains ambiguous. Germline values: CDR1 LNHDA, CDR2 SQIVND (reference sequence). Trimming removed 8 bases at V and 4 bases at J, with 14 bases between. The CDR3 covers 14 residues. The CDR3 here is CASGRRSSTGELFF. CDR3 in DNA: TGTGCCAGTGGTAGGCGATCGAGCACCGGGGAGCTGTTTTTT.

A note on this clonotype: The germline gene is not matched at one end of the junction; a read error may be the cause. V is TRBV9 and J is TRBJ2-5, with 9 bases fitting TRBD2. Germline CDR1 SGDLS, CDR2 YYNGEE. This CDR3 is built from 14 residues. Here the CDR3 reads CASSTGLASETQSF. In DNA, the CDR3 is TGTGCCAGCAGCACGGGACTAGCTTCAGAGACCCAGTCCTTC. Looking up the rest from reference TRBV9 and TRBJ2-5 gives the full variable domain: DSGVTQTPKHLITATGQRVTLRCSPRSGDLSVYWYQQSLDQGLQFLIQYYNGEERAKGNILERFSAQQFPDLHSELNLSSLELGDSALYFCASSTGLASETQSFGPGTRLLVL.

Comments on this clonotype: A much larger clone lies a single base off, so this may be a read error. V usage is TRBV12-5 and J usage is TRBJ2-7, with 11 bases aligning to TRBD2. Trimming at V came to 6 bases and at J to 2 bases, leaving 12 bases not matched to a gene. CDR1 LGHNT and CDR2 FRNRAP come from the germline V gene. The CDR3 spans 17 residues. The CDR3 is CASGGTSGKRSPYEQYF. In nucleotides, the CDR3 is TGTGCTAGTGGCGGGACTAGCGGAAAAAGGAGCCCCTACGAGCAGTACTTC.

Turning to this clonotype: A much larger clone lies a single base off, so this may be a read error. The V and J genes are TRBV7-3 and TRBJ1-4; 7 bases line up with TRBD1. CDR1 is SGHTA, CDR2 FQGTGA, per germline. This CDR3 is built from 15 residues. CDR3 in amino acids: CASSFGPVTGEKVFF. The CDR3 region has the DNA TGTGCCAGCAGCTTTGGCCCAGTCACAGGGGAAAAAGTGTTTTTT.

V usage is TRBV24-1 and J usage is TRBJ1-2; D might be TRBD1 (5 bases). The germline V gene encodes CDR1 KGHDR and CDR2 SFDVKD. Trimming took 4 bases from V and 7 from J, leaving 12 bases between them. The CDR3 length is 13 residues. CDR3 sequence (DNA): TGTGCCACCAGTGAGCGCCAGGGACGTGGCTACACCTTC. Residues: CATSERQGRGYTF.

With regard to this clonotype: It may be a read error: a sequence one base away is much more abundant. The CDR3 DNA sequence: TGCAGTGCTAGAGATCTGAGAAGTGGGGGGAGGTTCAACGAGCAGTACTTC. Translation: CSARDLRSGGRFNEQYF. The chain couples TRBV20-1 to TRBJ2-7, with D possibly TRBD2 on 6 matching bases. CDR3 length: 17 residues. Deletions cut 0 bases from V and 5 bases from J, with 23 bases between. Germline CDR1 reads DFQATT; CDR2 reads SNEGSKA (reference sequence).

This clonotype has a count of ten or more. CDR3 in DNA: TGTGCCACCAGTGATTACAGAGAGCAGTTCTTC. Protein: CATSDYREQFF. The chain links TRBV24-1 to TRBJ2-1; D ambiguous. Germline loops: CDR1 KGHDR, CDR2 SFDVKD. Trimming shortened V by 2 bases and J by 10 bases, and 5 bases separated the two germline ends. CDR3 size: 11 residues.

Many counts were recorded for this clonotype. The V gene is TRBV5-8, the J gene TRBJ2-7, with D unresolved. Germline V lookup: CDR1 SGHTS, CDR2 YDEGEE. The CDR3 loop spans 13 amino acids. Between the trimmed V and J ends, which lost 6 bases and 4 bases, there was a span of 14 bases. The CDR3 DNA reads as TGTGCCAGCACCGACCCCCGCAAGTACGAGCAGTACTTC. It translates to CASTDPRKYEQYF.

V gene TRBV20-1 combines with J gene TRBJ1-2; D not resolved. Germline V CDR1 and CDR2: DFQATT, SNEGSKA (reference sequence). This CDR3 comprises 12 residues. V shed 6 bases and J shed 4 bases, with 12 bases lying between them. The CDR3 loop is CSAEGIVYGYTF. CDR3 nucleotide sequence: TGCAGTGCCGAGGGTATCGTCTATGGCTACACCTTC.

This clonotype was counted ten times or more. The V call is TRBV5-1, the J call TRBJ2-3, with D hard to call. CDR3 length: 14 residues. V was trimmed by 0 bases and J by 1 base, leaving 6 bases between them. Looked up from germline, CDR1 is SGHRS and CDR2 is YFSETQ. CDR3 coding DNA: TGCGCCAGCAGCTTGGAACAGCGCACAGATACGCAGTATTTT. Encoded protein: CASSLEQRTDTQYF.

A note on this clonotype: Being one base from a much bigger clone, this may be a read error. The chain couples TRBV10-3 to TRBJ2-2; 8 bases are shared with TRBD1. This CDR3 has 16 residues. Germline CDR1 and CDR2: ENHRY and SYGVKD. In nucleotides, the CDR3 is TGTGCCTTCAGTGATTCTGGGACAGGGAACACCGGGGAGCTGTTTTTT. Translated: CAFSDSGTGNTGELFF.

This clonotype was observed at least ten times. The chain carries TRBV12-3 or TRBV12-4 and TRBJ2-7, with a possible D match to TRBD1 (6 bases). This CDR3 contains 15 residues. Trimming removed 6 bases from V and 4 bases from J, with 19 bases in between. The CDR3, as DNA: TGTGCCAGCAGGGAAGAGGACAGACCCTCTTACGAGCAGTACTTC. As protein: CASREEDRPSYEQYF.

This clonotype was detected many times. J is TRBJ2-7 and V is TRBV4-1; 11 positions agree with TRBD2. With V trimmed by 0 bases and J by 7 bases, 8 bases remained unmatched. This CDR3 has 16 residues. The germline CDR1 and CDR2 sequences are MGHRA and YSYEKL. The CDR3, as DNA: TGCGCCAGCAGCCAAGAAAGACTAGCGGGACTAAGGGAGCAGTACTTC. The encoded protein is CASSQERLAGLREQYF.

DNA for the CDR3: TGTGCCGGGCGTCGGGACACCAACTATGGCTACACCTTC. Its protein is CAGRRDTNYGYTF. The V call is TRBV5-5, the J call TRBJ1-2; possible D gene TRBD1, 6 bases. Germline CDR1 and CDR2: SGHKS and YYEKEE (reference sequence). The CDR3 covers 13 residues. With 10 bases removed from V and 2 bases from J, the gap between germline ends came to 15 bases.

This clonotype was seen many times. V is TRBV20-1 and J is TRBJ2-2; D not certain. CDR3 length equals 13 residues. Trimming removed 0 bases from V and 3 bases from J, with 5 bases in between. Germline assignment: CDR1 DFQATT and CDR2 SNEGSKA (reference sequence). The DNA for the CDR3 is TGCAGTGCTAGAGACCGGGACACCGGGGAGCTGTTTTTT. Amino acids: CSARDRDTGELFF.

This clonotype was detected ten times or more. The genes are TRBV7-9 and TRBJ1-3; maybe TRBD1 (6 bases). The CDR3 contains 15 residues. The germline V gene has CDR1 SEHNR and CDR2 FQNEAQ (reference sequence). Trimming pared 1 base from V and 3 bases from J, leaving 10 bases between. Here the CDR3 reads CASSLDRVLGNTIYF. The DNA for the CDR3 is TGTGCCAGCAGCTTAGACAGGGTTCTTGGAAACACCATATATTTT.

The chain couples TRBV28 to TRBJ2-7; D is uncertain. The germline V gene has CDR1 MDHEN and CDR2 SYDVKM. Trimming removed 4 bases at V and 3 bases at J, with 10 bases between. This CDR3 is built from 13 residues. CDR3 in DNA: TGTGCCAGCAGTTCGTGGCGGAGCTACGAGCAGTACTTC. This encodes CASSSWRSYEQYF.

The V and J genes are TRBV18 and TRBJ2-7; unclear D gene. The CDR3 extends over 14 amino acids. V was cut by 3 bases and J by 0 bases, with 9 bases left in between. CDR1 is KGHSH and CDR2 is LQKENI in the germline V gene. CDR3 coding DNA: TGTGCCAGCTCACCGTCACAACTCTCCTACGAGCAGTACTTC. Translated, it gives CASSPSQLSYEQYF.